This is a list of T cell receptor beta chains from one sample in a study of cytomegalovirus exposure and HLA in healthy donors. Produced via immunoSEQ multiplex PCR; TCRdb's table is partial and in-frame only. The sample comprises over 120,000 clones, around 80% of which are singletons, and less than 1.5% rests with the top ten. Material: PBMCs. These receptors were taken from a man aged 30 to 45 in good health and CMV-seropositive. The CDR3 runs from the conserved cysteine through the conserved F or W. The order of the fields is D gene, V gene, clone size, J gene, CDR3 DNA, CDR3 protein. The D gene is left open where the match is weak. A clone size is listed for some rows: how often the clone was seen (once, few, many), or a class if it is expanded.

-	TRBV25-1	-	TRBJ2-2	TGTGCCAGCACTACTGGAGCGAACACCGGGGAGCTGTTTTTT	CASTTGANTGELFF
-	TRBV28	-	TRBJ1-2	TGTGCCAGCACCCGGCGGGGGGGCGATGGCTACACCTTC	CASTRRGGDGYTF
-	TRBV6-5	many	TRBJ1-1	TGTGCCAGCAGTTACTCGTCAGGAGGAAGGACTGAAGCTTTCTTT	CASSYSSGGRTEAFF
-	TRBV27	-	TRBJ1-5	TGTGCCAGCAGTTGGGAGAGCAATCAGCCCCAGCATTTT	CASSWESNQPQHF
TRBD2	TRBV29-1	-	TRBJ2-7	TGCAGCGTTGAGTTAGCGGGAGTCTACGAGCAGTACTTC	CSVELAGVYEQYF
TRBD2	TRBV6-1	-	TRBJ2-3	TGTGCCAGCAGTGATCGACTAGCGGGGGGGGCAGATACGCAGTATTTT	CASSDRLAGGADTQYF
TRBD2	TRBV13	-	TRBJ2-7	TGTGCCAGCAGCTCTGGACTAGCGGGAAGATACGAGCAGTACTTC	CASSSGLAGRYEQYF
-	TRBV19	-	TRBJ2-5	TGTGCCAGTAGTTCACGAATGTCCTTGCGGTTCGAGACCCAGTACTTC	CASSSRMSLRFETQYF
TRBD2	TRBV28	few	TRBJ2-1	TGTGCCAGTATGCAGTTTAGCGGGGGGGCCAGTTTCTTC	CASMQFSGGASFF
-	TRBV29-1	-	TRBJ2-4	TGCAGCGTCAGTAGGGGAAACATTCAGTACTTC	CSVSRGNIQYF
TRBD2	TRBV4-2	-	TRBJ2-1	TGTGCCAGCAGCCGCCCGGGACTAGCGAACAATGAGCAGTTCTTC	CASSRPGLANNEQFF
-	TRBV11-2	-	TRBJ2-4	TGTGCCAGCAGCTTAGTTTCAGGGGCCAAAAACATTCAGTACTTC	CASSLVSGAKNIQYF
-	TRBV5-4	-	TRBJ2-2	TGTGCCAGCAGCTTCGGAGACACCGGGGAGCTGTTTTTT	CASSFGDTGELFF
-	TRBV18	-	TRBJ1-1	TGTGCCAGCTCACCGGACGGGGGGACTGAAGCTTTCTTT	CASSPDGGTEAFF
-	TRBV4-2	once	TRBJ2-5	TGTGCCAGCAGCCAAAGTGGGGGGGAGACCCAGTACTTC	CASSQSGGETQYF
TRBD1	TRBV7-9	-	TRBJ2-7	TGTGCCAGCAGCTTTGGACAGGGGCGAAACGAGCAGTACTTC	CASSFGQGRNEQYF
-	TRBV27	-	TRBJ2-1	TGTGCCAGCACCACCCTCTCGGGCAATGAGCAGTTCTTC	CASTTLSGNEQFF
-	TRBV5-4	-	TRBJ2-5	TGTGCCAGCAGCCTGGGCGGGCGCCAAGAGACCCAGTACTTC	CASSLGGRQETQYF
-	TRBV29-1	-	TRBJ1-4	TGCAGCGGGCCCGGGAATGCAACTAATGAAAAACTGTTTTTT	CSGPGNATNEKLFF
TRBD1	TRBV4-1	-	TRBJ1-1	TGCGCCAGCAGCCAAGATTACGGGACAGCGAACACTGAAGCTTTCTTT	CASSQDYGTANTEAFF
TRBD2	TRBV11-2	-	TRBJ2-5	TGTGCCAGCAGCTTTGTGTCTCCCGCGGGGGGGGAGACCCAGTACTTC	CASSFVSPAGGETQYF
TRBD1	TRBV7-3	once	TRBJ1-4	TGTGCCAGCAGCTCCGGACAGGGGGGGAAAAAACTGTTTTTT	CASSSGQGGKKLFF
-	TRBV27	-	TRBJ2-5	TGTGCCAGCAGGGGCTTTTTCCAAGAGACCCAGTACTTC	CASRGFFQETQYF
-	TRBV6-1	-	TRBJ1-5	TGTGCCAGCTCACCAGGGCGACAGCCCCAGCATTTT	CASSPGRQPQHF
TRBD1	TRBV5-1	-	TRBJ2-1	TGCGCCAGCAGCTACCATATTTTGGGACAGCCGTACAATGAGCAGTTCTTC	CASSYHILGQPYNEQFF
TRBD2	TRBV5-1	-	TRBJ2-7	TGCGCCAGCAGCTGGGGGACTAGCGGGTACGAGCAGTACTTC	CASSWGTSGYEQYF
TRBD2	TRBV10-3	-	TRBJ2-4	TGTGCCATCAGTGAAGAGGTAGCGGGGGGGCCGGGCATTCAGTACTTC	CAISEEVAGGPGIQYF
TRBD1	TRBV18	-	TRBJ2-7	TGTGCCAGCTCACCTTTGTCCGACAGGGCCTCCTCCGAGCAGTACTTC	CASSPLSDRASSEQYF
-	TRBV9	-	TRBJ2-3	TGTGCCAGCAGCGTAGGCGGGAAAGACGCAGATACGCAGTATTTT	CASSVGGKDADTQYF
-	TRBV7-2	-	TRBJ1-2	TGTGCCAGCAGCTTGGCATCTGTGGCTGGCTACACCTTC	CASSLASVAGYTF
-	TRBV19	-	TRBJ1-5	TGTGCCTCGGGGCGGGGGAACAATCAGCCCCAGCATTTT	CASGRGNNQPQHF
TRBD2	TRBV5-5	-	TRBJ2-7	TGTGCCAGCAGCTTCCGTTTAGCGGGGACCTACGAGCAGTACTTC	CASSFRLAGTYEQYF
-	TRBV5-8	-	TRBJ2-3	TGTGCCAGCAAAGGGGGGGCTGGGAGAGATACGCAGTATTTT	CASKGGAGRDTQYF
TRBD2	TRBV4-1	-	TRBJ2-1	TGCGCCAGCAGCTTCCGACTAGCGGGGGGCCGGGGTGAGCAGTTCTTC	CASSFRLAGGRGEQFF